These 10 T cell receptor beta chains share one sample of origin, sequenced in a study of T-cell memory formation after mild COVID-19. TCRdb independently ran MiXCR on the 5' RACE reads; one entry per CDR3 protein. The table records about 110,000 distinct CDR3 sequences, 15% to 20% of them present only once. Sequencing was performed on PBMCs or a T cell subset sorted from them (not recorded which). Receptor source: a man aged 18-30 years who had mild COVID-19 (a few samples of this study predate the infection). Cell type and time point are not known.

This clonotype showed up many times. The chain combines TRBV12-5 with TRBJ2-5; possibly TRBD1 for D (6 bases). Per the germline V gene, CDR1 is LGHNT and CDR2 is FRNRAP. The CDR3 is 15 amino acids. V was shortened by 4 bases and J by 1 base, with 13 bases between the two germline ends. The chain's CDR3 is CASGYQTGPQETQYF. In DNA, the CDR3 is TGTGCTAGTGGTTATCAAACAGGGCCCCAAGAGACCCAGTACTTC.

This clonotype occurred a few times. This chain joins TRBV5-4 and TRBJ2-3; perhaps TRBD2 as D (6 bases). This CDR3 has 15 residues. The ends were cut back, 0 bases at V and 1 base at J, with 9 bases in the middle. Germline V gene lookup returns CDR1 SGHNT and CDR2 YYREEE (reference sequence). DNA of the CDR3: TGTGCCAGCAGCTTGGATCAGCGGGGCACAGATACGCAGTATTTT. Translated: CASSLDQRGTDTQYF.

This clonotype showed up just a few times. This rearrangement joins TRBV20-1 to TRBJ2-7; 7 bases map to TRBD1. CDR1 and CDR2 (germline): DFQATT, SNEGSKA (reference sequence). The CDR3 is made up of 13 amino acids. V lost 3 bases to trimming and J lost 1 base; unmatched junction nucleotides: 3. CDR3 in amino acids: CSARDRRSYEQYV. In DNA, the CDR3 is TGCAGTGCTAGGGACAGGCGGTCCTACGAGCAGTACGTC.

The chain has TRBV7-2 and TRBJ2-5; D gene uncertain. This CDR3 is 14 amino acids long. Germline loops: CDR1 SGHTA, CDR2 FQGNSA. V was trimmed by 4 bases and J by 2 bases, leaving 11 bases between them. CDR3 protein: CASSSVGFQETQYF. The CDR3, as DNA: TGTGCCAGCAGCTCCGTGGGGTTTCAAGAGACCCAGTACTTC.

The V and J genes are TRBV12-3 or TRBV12-4 and TRBJ1-6, with 7 bases aligning to TRBD1. The CDR3 covers 15 residues. Trimming at V came to 7 bases and at J to 6 bases, leaving 9 bases not matched to a gene. The CDR3, as DNA: TGTGCCAGCAAAACTACAGGGGCGGTTAATTCACCCCTCCACTTT. This gives the protein CASKTTGAVNSPLHF.

A few counts support this clonotype. The J gene is TRBJ1-1, the V gene TRBV19; D is perhaps TRBD1 (5 bases). Germline CDR1 and CDR2: LNHDA and SQIVND (reference sequence). This CDR3 contains 14 residues. V lost 2 bases to trimming and J lost 3 bases, with 10 bases between them. CDR3 residues: CASSITGRDTEAFF. The CDR3 DNA follows: TGTGCCAGTAGTATAACGGGCAGGGACACTGAAGCTTTCTTT.

The chain has TRBV11-2 and TRBJ2-3; D not certain. The CDR3 runs to 13 residues. V lost 2 bases to trimming and J lost 5 bases, with 8 bases between them. Germline CDR1 and CDR2: SGHAT and FQNNGV. CDR3 sequence (DNA): TGTGCCAGCAGCTTACTGATTGGAGATACGCAGTATTTT. It encodes CASSLLIGDTQYF.

This clonotype was counted only a few times. This chain joins TRBV10-3 and TRBJ1-1; tentatively, D is TRBD1 (6 bases). This CDR3 has 16 residues. Trimming took off 6 bases at V and 4 bases at J, with 21 bases between the two ends. Germline values: CDR1 ENHRY, CDR2 SYGVKD. Here the CDR3 reads CAISSTPHRAGTEAFF. In DNA, the CDR3 is TGTGCCATCAGCAGCACCCCCCACAGGGCGGGCACTGAAGCTTTCTTT.

In its sample, this clonotype was seen once. V is TRBV24-1 and J is TRBJ2-1; possibly TRBD2 for D (6 bases). Germline CDR1 and CDR2: KGHDR and SFDVKD. Trimming stripped 3 bases from V and 7 bases from J, with 6 bases between. This CDR3 comprises 12 residues. CDR3 sequence (DNA): TGTGCCACCAGTGATGCGGGGAATGAGCAGTTCTTC. Its translation is CATSDAGNEQFF.

This CDR3 is CASKGQGPTDTQYF. CDR3 in DNA: TGTGCCTCGAAGGGACAGGGACCCACAGATACGCAGTATTTT. The rearrangement joins TRBV10-3 to TRBJ2-3; 9 bases are shared with TRBD1. CDR1 ENHRY and CDR2 SYGVKD come from the germline V gene. Trimming cost V 11 bases and J 2 bases; bases outside gene matches: 8. The CDR3 has 14 amino acids.